This T cell receptor (beta chain) was obtained from a study of PD-L1 blockade in urothelial cancer. Using immunoSEQ multiplex PCR, the repertoire was profiled, and TCRdb retains in-frame clones only, with some absent. This table has some 77,000 clones, 87% appearing once. The V gene end was trimmed by 5 bases and the J gene end by 2 bases; junction bases not matched to a gene: 3. This CDR3 contains 13 residues. In germline, CDR1 is LNHNV, CDR2 YYDKDF (reference sequence). The clonotype originates from a woman aged 65 to 85 with urothelial cancer. Here the sequenced sample was PBMCs, taken around atezolizumab (anti-PD-L1) treatment. The rearrangement joins TRBV15 to TRBJ2-7, with TRBD2 identical over 7 bases. CDR3 sequence: CATSDGRAYEQYF. The CDR3 DNA follows: TGTGCCACCAGCGATGGGAGGGCCTACGAGCAGTACTTC. Complete variable domain (other parts from reference TRBV15 and TRBJ2-7): DAMVIQNPRYQVTQFGKPVTLSCSQTLNHNVMYWYQQKSSQAPKLLFHYYDKDFNNEADTPDNFQSRRPNTSFCFLDIRSPGLGDTAMYLCATSDGRAYEQYFGPGTRLTVT.